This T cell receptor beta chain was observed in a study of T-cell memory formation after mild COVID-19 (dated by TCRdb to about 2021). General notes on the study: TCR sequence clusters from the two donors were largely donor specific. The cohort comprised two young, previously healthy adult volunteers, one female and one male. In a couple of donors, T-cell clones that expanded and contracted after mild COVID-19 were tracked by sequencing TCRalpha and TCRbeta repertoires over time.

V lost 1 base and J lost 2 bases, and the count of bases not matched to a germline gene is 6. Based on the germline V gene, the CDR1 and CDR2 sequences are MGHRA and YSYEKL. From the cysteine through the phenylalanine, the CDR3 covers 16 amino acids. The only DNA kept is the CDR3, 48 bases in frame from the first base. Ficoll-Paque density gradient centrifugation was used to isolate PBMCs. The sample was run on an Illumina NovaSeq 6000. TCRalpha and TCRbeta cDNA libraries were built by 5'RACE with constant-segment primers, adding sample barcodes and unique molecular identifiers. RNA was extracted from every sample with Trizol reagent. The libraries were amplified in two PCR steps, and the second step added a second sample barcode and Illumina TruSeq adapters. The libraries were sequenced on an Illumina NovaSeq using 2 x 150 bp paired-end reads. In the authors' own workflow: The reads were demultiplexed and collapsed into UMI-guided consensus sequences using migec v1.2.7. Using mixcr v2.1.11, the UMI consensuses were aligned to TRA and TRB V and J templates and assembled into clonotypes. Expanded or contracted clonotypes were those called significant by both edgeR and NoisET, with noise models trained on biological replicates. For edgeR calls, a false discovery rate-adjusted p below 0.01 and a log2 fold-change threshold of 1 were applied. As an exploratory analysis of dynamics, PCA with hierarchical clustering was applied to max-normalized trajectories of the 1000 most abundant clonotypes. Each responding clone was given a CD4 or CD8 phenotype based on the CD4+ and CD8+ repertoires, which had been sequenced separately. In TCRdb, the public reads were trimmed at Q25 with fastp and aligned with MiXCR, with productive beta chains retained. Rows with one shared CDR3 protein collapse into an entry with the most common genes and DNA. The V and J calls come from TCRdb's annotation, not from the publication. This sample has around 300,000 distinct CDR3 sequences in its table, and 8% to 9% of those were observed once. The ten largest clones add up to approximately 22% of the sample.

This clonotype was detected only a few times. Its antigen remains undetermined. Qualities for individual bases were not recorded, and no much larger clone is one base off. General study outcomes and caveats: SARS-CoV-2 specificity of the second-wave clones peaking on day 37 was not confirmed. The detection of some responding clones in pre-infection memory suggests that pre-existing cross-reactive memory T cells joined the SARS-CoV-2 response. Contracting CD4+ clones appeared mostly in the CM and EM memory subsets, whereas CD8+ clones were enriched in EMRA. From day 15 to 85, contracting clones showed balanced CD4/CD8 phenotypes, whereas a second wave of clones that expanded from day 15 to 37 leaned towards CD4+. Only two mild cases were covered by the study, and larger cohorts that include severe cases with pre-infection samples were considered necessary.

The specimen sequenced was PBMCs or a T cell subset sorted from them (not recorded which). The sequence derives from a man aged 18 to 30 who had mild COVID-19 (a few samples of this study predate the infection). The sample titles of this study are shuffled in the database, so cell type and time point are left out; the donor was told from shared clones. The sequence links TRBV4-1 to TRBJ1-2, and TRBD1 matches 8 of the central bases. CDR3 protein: CASSQGEAGGNYGYTF. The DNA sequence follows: TGCGCCAGCAGCCAAGGAGAGGCAGGGGGCAACTATGGCTACACCTTC.